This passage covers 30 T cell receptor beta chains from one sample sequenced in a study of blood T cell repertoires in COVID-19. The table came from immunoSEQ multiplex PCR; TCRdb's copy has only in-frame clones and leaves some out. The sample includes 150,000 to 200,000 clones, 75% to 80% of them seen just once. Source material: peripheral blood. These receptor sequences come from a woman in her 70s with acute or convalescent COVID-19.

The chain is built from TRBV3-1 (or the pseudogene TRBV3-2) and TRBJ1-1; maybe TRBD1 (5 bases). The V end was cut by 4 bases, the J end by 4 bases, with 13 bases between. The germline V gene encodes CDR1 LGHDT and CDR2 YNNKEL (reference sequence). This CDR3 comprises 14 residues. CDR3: CASSLSGGTTEAFF. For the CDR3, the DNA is TGTGCCAGCAGCCTGTCGGGGGGGACCACTGAAGCTTTCTTT.

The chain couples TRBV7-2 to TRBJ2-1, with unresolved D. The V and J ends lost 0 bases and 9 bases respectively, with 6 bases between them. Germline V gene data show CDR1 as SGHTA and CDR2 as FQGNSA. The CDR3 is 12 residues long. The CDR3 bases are TGTGCCAGCAGCTTAGCGATCGGTGAGCAGTTCTTC. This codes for CASSLAIGEQFF.

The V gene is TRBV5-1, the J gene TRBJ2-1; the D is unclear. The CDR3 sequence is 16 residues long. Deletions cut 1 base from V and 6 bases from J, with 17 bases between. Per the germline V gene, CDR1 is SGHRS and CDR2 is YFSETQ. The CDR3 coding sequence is TGCGCCAGCAGCTTGCAAGTCGGGTTTAGTTTCAATGAGCAGTTCTTC. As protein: CASSLQVGFSFNEQFF.

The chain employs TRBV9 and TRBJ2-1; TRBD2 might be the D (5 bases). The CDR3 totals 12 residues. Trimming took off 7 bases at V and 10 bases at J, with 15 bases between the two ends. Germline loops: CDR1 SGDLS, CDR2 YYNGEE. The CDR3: CASGIEGREQFF. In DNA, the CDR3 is TGTGCCAGCGGAATAGAGGGTCGCGAGCAGTTCTTC.

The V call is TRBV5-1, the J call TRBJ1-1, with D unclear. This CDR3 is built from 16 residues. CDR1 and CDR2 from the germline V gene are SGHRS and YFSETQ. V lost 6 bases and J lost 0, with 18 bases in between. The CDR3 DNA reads TGCGCCAGCACCCCCTTAGGCGGTACGATGAACACTGAAGCTTTCTTT. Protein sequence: CASTPLGGTMNTEAFF.

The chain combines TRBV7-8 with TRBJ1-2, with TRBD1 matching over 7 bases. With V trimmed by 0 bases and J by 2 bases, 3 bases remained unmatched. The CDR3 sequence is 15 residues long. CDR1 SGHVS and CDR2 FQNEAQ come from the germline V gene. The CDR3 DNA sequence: TGTGCCAGCAGCTTAGCGCCGGGACAGAACTATGGCTACACCTTC. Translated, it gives CASSLAPGQNYGYTF.

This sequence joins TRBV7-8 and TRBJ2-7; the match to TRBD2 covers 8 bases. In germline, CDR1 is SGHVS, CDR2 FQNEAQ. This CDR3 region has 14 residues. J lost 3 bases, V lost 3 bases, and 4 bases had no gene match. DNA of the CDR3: TGTGCCAGCAGCTTCGGGACTAGATACTACGAGCAGTACTTC. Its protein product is CASSFGTRYYEQYF.

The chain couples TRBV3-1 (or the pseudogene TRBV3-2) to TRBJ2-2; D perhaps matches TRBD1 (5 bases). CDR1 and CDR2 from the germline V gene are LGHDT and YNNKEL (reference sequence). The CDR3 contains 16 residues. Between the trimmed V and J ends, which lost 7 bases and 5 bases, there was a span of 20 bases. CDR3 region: CASTLREGVFTGELFF. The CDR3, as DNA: TGTGCCAGCACCCTAAGAGAAGGGGTTTTTACCGGGGAGCTGTTTTTT.

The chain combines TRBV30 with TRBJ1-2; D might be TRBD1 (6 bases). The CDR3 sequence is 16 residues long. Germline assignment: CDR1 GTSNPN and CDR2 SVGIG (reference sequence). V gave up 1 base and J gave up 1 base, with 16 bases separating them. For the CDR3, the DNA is TGTGCCTGGAGTGGACGGGGGGGCTGGGGTAACTATGGCTACACCTTC. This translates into CAWSGRGGWGNYGYTF. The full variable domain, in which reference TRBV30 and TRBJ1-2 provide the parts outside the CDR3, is SQTIHQWPATLVQPVGSPLSLECTVEGTSNPNLYWYRQAAGRGLQLLFYSVGIGQISSEVPQNLSASRPQDRQFILSSKKLLLSDSGFYLCAWSGRGGWGNYGYTFGSGTRLTVV.

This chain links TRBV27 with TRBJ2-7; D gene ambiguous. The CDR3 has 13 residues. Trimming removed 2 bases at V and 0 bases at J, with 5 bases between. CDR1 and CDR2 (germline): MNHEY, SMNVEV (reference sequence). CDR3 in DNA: TGTGCCAGCAGTTTAGGGCACTCCTACGAGCAGTACTTC. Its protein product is CASSLGHSYEQYF.

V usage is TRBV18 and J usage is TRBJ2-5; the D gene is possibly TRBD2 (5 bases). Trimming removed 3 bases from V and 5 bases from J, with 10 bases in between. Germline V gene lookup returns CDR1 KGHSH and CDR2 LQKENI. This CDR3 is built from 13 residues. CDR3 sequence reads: CASSPVGVETQYF. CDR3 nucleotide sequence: TGTGCCAGCTCACCGGTCGGGGTTGAGACCCAGTACTTC. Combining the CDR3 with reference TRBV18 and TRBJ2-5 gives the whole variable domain NAGVMQNPRHLVRRRGQEARLRCSPMKGHSHVYWYRQLPEEGLKFMVYLQKENIIDESGMPKERFSAEFPKEGPSILRIQQVVRGDSAAYFCASSPVGVETQYFGPGTRLLVL.

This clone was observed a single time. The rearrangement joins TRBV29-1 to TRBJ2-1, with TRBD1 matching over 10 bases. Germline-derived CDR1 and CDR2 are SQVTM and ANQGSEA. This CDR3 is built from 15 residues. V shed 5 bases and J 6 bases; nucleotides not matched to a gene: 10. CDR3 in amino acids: CSVTGQGGTGNEQFF. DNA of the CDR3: TGCAGCGTTACCGGACAGGGGGGAACCGGCAATGAGCAGTTCTTC.

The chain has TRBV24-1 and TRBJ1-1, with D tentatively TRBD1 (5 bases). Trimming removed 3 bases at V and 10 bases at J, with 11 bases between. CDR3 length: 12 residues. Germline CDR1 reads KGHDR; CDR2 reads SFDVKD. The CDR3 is CATSDPTDRAFF. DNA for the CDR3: TGTGCCACCAGTGATCCGACAGACCGAGCTTTCTTT.

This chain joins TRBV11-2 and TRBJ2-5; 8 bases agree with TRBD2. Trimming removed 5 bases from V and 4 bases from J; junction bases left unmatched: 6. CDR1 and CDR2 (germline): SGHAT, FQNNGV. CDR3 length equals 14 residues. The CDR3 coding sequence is TGTGCCAGCAGCCCCCGGGGGGGAGGAGAGACCCAGTACTTC. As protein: CASSPRGGGETQYF.

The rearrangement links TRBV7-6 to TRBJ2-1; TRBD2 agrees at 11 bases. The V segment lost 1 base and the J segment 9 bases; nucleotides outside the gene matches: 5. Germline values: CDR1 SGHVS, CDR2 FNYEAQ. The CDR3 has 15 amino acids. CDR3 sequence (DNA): TGTGCCAGCAGCTTAGGGCTAGCGGGAGGAACTGAGCAGTTCTTC. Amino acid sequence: CASSLGLAGGTEQFF.

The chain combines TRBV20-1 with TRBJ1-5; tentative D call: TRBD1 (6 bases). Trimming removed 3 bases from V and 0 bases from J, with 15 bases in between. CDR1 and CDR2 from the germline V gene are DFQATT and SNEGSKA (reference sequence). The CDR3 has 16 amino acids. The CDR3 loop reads CSASKTGRNSNQPQHF. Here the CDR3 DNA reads TGCAGTGCTAGTAAGACAGGTCGAAATAGCAATCAGCCCCAGCATTTT.

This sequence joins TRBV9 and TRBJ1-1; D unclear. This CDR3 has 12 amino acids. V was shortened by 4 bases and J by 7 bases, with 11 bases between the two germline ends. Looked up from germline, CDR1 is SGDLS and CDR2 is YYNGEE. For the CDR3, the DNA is TGTGCCAGCAGCCGTGGGCAGCTTGAAGCTTTCTTT. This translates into CASSRGQLEAFF. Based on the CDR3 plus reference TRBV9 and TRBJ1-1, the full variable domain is DSGVTQTPKHLITATGQRVTLRCSPRSGDLSVYWYQQSLDQGLQFLIQYYNGEERAKGNILERFSAQQFPDLHSELNLSSLELGDSALYFCASSRGQLEAFFGQGTRLTVV.

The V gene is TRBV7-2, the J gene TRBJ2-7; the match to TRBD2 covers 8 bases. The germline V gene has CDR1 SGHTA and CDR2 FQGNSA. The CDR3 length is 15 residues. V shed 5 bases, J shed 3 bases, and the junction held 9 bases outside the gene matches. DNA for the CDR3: TGTGCCAGCAGCCCCACCGGGACTAGTGTCTACGAGCAGTACTTC. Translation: CASSPTGTSVYEQYF.

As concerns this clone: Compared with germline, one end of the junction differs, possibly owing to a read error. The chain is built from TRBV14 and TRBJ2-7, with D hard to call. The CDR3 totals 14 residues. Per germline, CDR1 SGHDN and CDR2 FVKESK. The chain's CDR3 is CASSRTSASHEQYF. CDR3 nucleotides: TGTGCCAGCAGCCGAACGAGTGCCTCCCACGAGCAGTACTTC.

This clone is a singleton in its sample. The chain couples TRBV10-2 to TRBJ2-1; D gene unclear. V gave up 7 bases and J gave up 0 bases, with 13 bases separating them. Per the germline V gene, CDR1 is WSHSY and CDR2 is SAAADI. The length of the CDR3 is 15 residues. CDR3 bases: TGCGCCAGCAAGACGGGTCTACGCTCCTACAATGAGCAGTTCTTC. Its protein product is CASKTGLRSYNEQFF.

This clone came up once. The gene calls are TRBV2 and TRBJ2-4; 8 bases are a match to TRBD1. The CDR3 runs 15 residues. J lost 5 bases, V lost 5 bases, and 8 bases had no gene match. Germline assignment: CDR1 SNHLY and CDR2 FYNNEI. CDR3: CASSTRTGSENIQYF. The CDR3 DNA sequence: TGTGCCAGCAGTACTCGGACAGGGTCGGAAAACATTCAGTACTTC.

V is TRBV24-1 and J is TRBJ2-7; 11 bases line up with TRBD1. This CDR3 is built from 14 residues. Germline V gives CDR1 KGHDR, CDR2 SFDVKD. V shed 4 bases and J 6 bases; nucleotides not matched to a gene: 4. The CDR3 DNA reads TGTGCCACCAGTGACTGGACAGGGGGCGGCGAGCAGTACTTC. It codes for CATSDWTGGGEQYF.

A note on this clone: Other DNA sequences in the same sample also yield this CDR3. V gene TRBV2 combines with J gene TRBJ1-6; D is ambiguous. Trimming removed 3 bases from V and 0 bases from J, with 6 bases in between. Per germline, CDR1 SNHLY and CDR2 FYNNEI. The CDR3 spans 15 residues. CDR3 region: CASSEESSYNSPLHF. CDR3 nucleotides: TGTGCCAGCAGTGAGGAGAGCTCCTATAATTCACCCCTCCACTTT.

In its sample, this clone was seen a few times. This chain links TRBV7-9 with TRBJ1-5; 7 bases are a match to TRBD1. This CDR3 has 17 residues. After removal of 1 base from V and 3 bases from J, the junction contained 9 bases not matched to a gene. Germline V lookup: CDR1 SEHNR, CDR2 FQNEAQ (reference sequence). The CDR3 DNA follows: TGTGCCAGCAGCTTAGGGATAGACAGGGCCCACAATCAGCCCCAGCATTTT. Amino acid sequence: CASSLGIDRAHNQPQHF.

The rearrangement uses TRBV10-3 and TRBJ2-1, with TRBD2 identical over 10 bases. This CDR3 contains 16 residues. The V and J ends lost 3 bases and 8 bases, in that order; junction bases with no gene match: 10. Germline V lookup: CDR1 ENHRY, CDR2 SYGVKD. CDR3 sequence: CAISDPSGRASDEQFF. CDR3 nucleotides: TGTGCCATCAGTGACCCGAGCGGGAGGGCCTCCGATGAGCAGTTCTTC.

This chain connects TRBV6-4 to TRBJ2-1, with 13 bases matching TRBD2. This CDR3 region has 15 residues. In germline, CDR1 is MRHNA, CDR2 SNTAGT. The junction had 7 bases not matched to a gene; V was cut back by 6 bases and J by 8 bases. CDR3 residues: CASSAGLAGEDEQFF. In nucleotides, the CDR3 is TGTGCCAGCAGCGCTGGACTAGCGGGAGAGGATGAGCAGTTCTTC.

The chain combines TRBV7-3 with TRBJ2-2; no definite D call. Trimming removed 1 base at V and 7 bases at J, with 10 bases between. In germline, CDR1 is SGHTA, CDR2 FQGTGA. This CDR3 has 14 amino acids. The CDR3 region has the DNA TGTGCCAGCAGCTTAAGTCACAGTAACGGGGAGCTGTTTTTT. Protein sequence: CASSLSHSNGELFF.

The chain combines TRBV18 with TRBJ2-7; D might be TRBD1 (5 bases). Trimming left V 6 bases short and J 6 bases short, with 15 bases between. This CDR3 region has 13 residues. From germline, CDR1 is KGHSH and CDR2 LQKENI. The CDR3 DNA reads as TGTGCCAGCTCCGTTGCCGGACATCTCGAGCAGTACTTC. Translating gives CASSVAGHLEQYF.

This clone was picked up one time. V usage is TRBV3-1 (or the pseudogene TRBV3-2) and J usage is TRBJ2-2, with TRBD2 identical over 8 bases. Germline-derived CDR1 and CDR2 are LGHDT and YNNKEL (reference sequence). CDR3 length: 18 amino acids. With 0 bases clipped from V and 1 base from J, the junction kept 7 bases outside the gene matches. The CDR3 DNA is TGTGCCAGCAGCCAAGAAGGCCTAGCGGGCCGGAACACCGGGGAGCTGTTTTTT. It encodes CASSQEGLAGRNTGELFF.

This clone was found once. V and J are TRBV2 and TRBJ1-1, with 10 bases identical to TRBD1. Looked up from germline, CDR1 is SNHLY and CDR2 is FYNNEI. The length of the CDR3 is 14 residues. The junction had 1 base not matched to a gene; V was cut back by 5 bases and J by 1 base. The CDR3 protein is CASSWDRGNTEAFF. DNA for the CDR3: TGTGCCAGCAGTTGGGACAGGGGGAACACTGAAGCTTTCTTT.